Below, 5 T cell receptor beta chains from the same sample are listed, as sequenced in a study of blood T cell repertoires in COVID-19. This table comes from immunoSEQ multiplex PCR, and its TCRdb copy is limited to in-frame clones, with some not included. The data contain around 93,000 clones, 88% of them singletons. Sequencing input: peripheral blood. Every receptor here comes from an elderly man with acute or convalescent COVID-19.

This rearrangement joins TRBV25-1 to TRBJ1-2; the D gene is possibly TRBD1 (6 bases). This CDR3 comprises 16 residues. V was shortened by 1 base and J by 7 bases, with 19 bases between the two germline ends. From germline, CDR1 is MGHDK and CDR2 SYGVNS. CDR3 DNA: TGTGCCAGCAGTGAATCTGGCGACAGGCGGCGGGTTGGCTACACCTTC. It specifies CASSESGDRRRVGYTF.

This rearrangement joins TRBV9 to TRBJ1-1; a weak D match, TRBD1 (6 bases). Germline assignment: CDR1 SGDLS and CDR2 YYNGEE. V was trimmed by 4 bases and J by 2 bases, leaving 18 bases between them. This CDR3 comprises 16 residues. The CDR3 DNA reads as TGTGCCAGCAGCCCCAGAGATGACAGGCCCAACACTGAAGCTTTCTTT. Protein sequence: CASSPRDDRPNTEAFF.

The chain joins TRBV29-1 to TRBJ2-7; 10 positions match TRBD2. Germline V gene sequence: CDR1 SQVTM, CDR2 ANQGSEA. This CDR3 region has 13 residues. V shed 5 bases, J shed 5 bases, and the junction held 6 bases outside the gene matches. The CDR3: CSVSGRALNEQYF. The CDR3 nucleotides are TGCAGCGTTAGCGGGAGGGCCTTAAACGAGCAGTACTTC.

The V call is TRBV28, the J call TRBJ1-2; 10 bases match TRBD1. The CDR3 runs to 13 residues. Germline values: CDR1 MDHEN, CDR2 SYDVKM. V shed 10 bases and J 8 bases; nucleotides not matched to a gene: 10. The CDR3 sequence: CATGGGQGIGYTF. The DNA for the CDR3 is TGTGCCACAGGAGGGGGACAGGGGATCGGCTACACCTTC.

V and J are TRBV24-1 and TRBJ2-1; 9 positions match TRBD2. With V trimmed by 7 bases and J by 7 bases, 4 bases remained unmatched. CDR1 is KGHDR, CDR2 SFDVKD, per germline. There are 13 residues in the CDR3. The chain's CDR3 is CATRGLATNEQFF. The DNA of the CDR3 is TGTGCCACCAGGGGACTAGCAACAAATGAGCAGTTCTTC.